The TCR beta chain described here comes from a study of response to subunit inactivated influenza vaccine. Trimming left V 2 bases short and J 5 bases short, with 8 bases between. This CDR3 has 13 residues. Per germline, CDR1 SGHKS and CDR2 YYEKEE (reference sequence). General study results and limits: Authors suggested each seasonal influenza vaccination recruits few new T cells.

A word on this clonotype: What it binds is not known.

One entry per CDR3 protein results from TCRdb running MiXCR on the RT-PCR reads. The data hold 500,000 or so distinct CDR3 sequences, with about a tenth observed a single time. This specimen consisted of PBMCs from blood, obtained roughly 45 days after vaccination. The chain joins TRBV5-5 to TRBJ1-5; D gene ambiguous. The source is a man between 50 and 59 years old who received an inactivated influenza vaccine. CDR3 DNA sequence: TGTGCCAGCAGCTTCAAAACAGATCAGCCCCAGCATTTT. Residues: CASSFKTDQPQHF.